This entry lists 30 T cell receptor beta chains sequenced from one sample in a study of blood T cells in healthy people across ages. The authors ran a second PCR of about 7 to 11 cycles using a sample-barcoded 5' primer and a J-beta primer mix. TCRdb passed the 5' RACE reads through MiXCR, listing each CDR3 protein once. Seen here are just over 800,000 distinct CDR3 sequences, around 62% observed once, and the top ten hold about 30%. Material for sequencing was blood. These receptors all stem from a man under 40 in good health.

This chain joins TRBV10-3 and TRBJ2-1, with TRBD2 matching 9 bases. The trim removed 2 bases at V and 7 bases at J, leaving 9 bases unmatched. Germline V gene lookup returns CDR1 ENHRY and CDR2 SYGVKD. There are 16 residues in the CDR3. CDR3 coding DNA: TGTGCCATCAGTGAGATTGGCGGGGGGGCGTGGAATGAGCAGTTCTTC. Encoded protein: CAISEIGGGAWNEQFF.

This clonotype was picked up one time. The chain recombines TRBV5-1 with TRBJ2-1; D possibly corresponds to TRBD1 (7 bases). This CDR3 is built from 14 residues. Germline V gene data show CDR1 as SGHRS and CDR2 as YFSETQ. V lost 4 bases, J lost 5 bases, and 13 bases lay in between. The CDR3 loop reads CASSAGQLNNEQFF. For the CDR3, the DNA is TGCGCCAGCAGCGCGGGACAGTTAAACAATGAGCAGTTCTTC. The whole variable domain, filled in from reference TRBV5-1 and TRBJ2-1, reads KAGVTQTPRYLIKTRGQQVTLSCSPISGHRSVSWYQQTPGQGLQFLFEYFSETQRNKGNFPGRFSGRQFSNSRSEMNVSTLELGDSALYLCASSAGQLNNEQFFGPGTRLTVL.

The chain uses TRBV6-5 and TRBJ2-4, with TRBD2 matching 8 bases. The trim removed 0 bases at V and 2 bases at J, leaving 6 bases unmatched. In germline, CDR1 is MNHEY, CDR2 SVGAGI. The CDR3 length is 17 residues. The CDR3 DNA is TGTGCCAGCAGTTACTCCGGGGGCGGGGGGACCAAAAACATTCAGTACTTC. Its protein is CASSYSGGGGTKNIQYF.

The table lists this clonotype with many counts. The chain couples TRBV2 to TRBJ2-7; 11 bases match TRBD1. Germline V gives CDR1 SNHLY, CDR2 FYNNEI. V was clipped by 3 bases and J by 5 bases; unmatched bases: 6. The CDR3 loop spans 15 amino acids. The CDR3 sequence is CASSDPGQGAHEQYF. DNA of the CDR3: TGTGCCAGCAGTGACCCTGGACAGGGGGCCCACGAGCAGTACTTC.

This clonotype was observed a handful of times. CDR3 sequence reads: CASSVGSGGPDTQYF. CDR3 coding DNA: TGTGCCAGCAGCGTAGGTAGCGGAGGCCCAGATACGCAGTATTTT. The rearrangement joins TRBV9 to TRBJ2-3; perhaps TRBD2 as D (6 bases). Germline V gene data show CDR1 as SGDLS and CDR2 as YYNGEE. V lost 0 bases and J lost 4, with 12 bases in between. This CDR3 contains 15 residues.

J is TRBJ1-6 and V is TRBV6-5; a possible D gene is TRBD1 (6 bases). V lost 6 bases, J lost 6 bases, and 15 bases lay in between. The CDR3 consists of 15 residues. The germline V gene encodes CDR1 MNHEY and CDR2 SVGAGI. CDR3 amino acids: CASSVKTGSNSPLHF. The DNA for the CDR3 is TGTGCCAGCAGCGTTAAGACAGGATCTAATTCACCCCTCCACTTT.

This clonotype appeared a few times. The gene calls are TRBV5-6 and TRBJ2-3; D is unclear. V was cut by 6 bases and J by 0 bases, with 14 bases left in between. The CDR3 is made up of 15 amino acids. The V gene's germline CDR1 is SGHDT and CDR2 YYEEEE. The CDR3 DNA follows: TGTGCCAGCACAAACCCCCAGACTAGCACAGATACGCAGTATTTT. The encoded protein is CASTNPQTSTDTQYF.

The genes are TRBV24-1 and TRBJ2-3, with TRBD2 as a possible D gene (5 bases). Trimming left V 5 bases short and J 6 bases short, with 11 bases between. Germline assignment: CDR1 KGHDR and CDR2 SFDVKD. CDR3 size: 13 residues. CDR3 nucleotides: TGTGCCACCAGTGTAGCGAACTCGGATACGCAGTATTTT. Encoded protein: CATSVANSDTQYF.

This clonotype was counted a few times. The genes are TRBV12-3 or TRBV12-4 and TRBJ1-4; D gene unclear. The V gene lost 6 bases and the J gene lost 8 bases, with 16 bases spanning the gap. This CDR3 is 14 amino acids long. CDR3 in amino acids: CASSSTVLGEKLFF. In DNA, the CDR3 is TGTGCCAGCAGCTCTACAGTCCTGGGGGAAAAACTGTTTTTT.

This rearrangement joins TRBV12-3 or TRBV12-4 to TRBJ2-5, with D perhaps matching TRBD2 (5 bases). The CDR3 loop spans 14 amino acids. V gave up 3 bases and J gave up 5 bases, with 13 bases separating them. The CDR3 bases are TGTGCCAGCAGTTTGTCGGGGTCTCCGGAGACCCAGTACTTC. Protein product: CASSLSGSPETQYF.

The chain is built from TRBV7-6 and TRBJ2-7; TRBD1 matches at 11 bases. J lost 4 bases, V lost 8 bases, and 7 bases had no gene match. This CDR3 comprises 14 residues. The germline CDR1 and CDR2 sequences are SGHVS and FNYEAQ. In DNA, the CDR3 is TGTGCCAGCGGAATAGGGACAGGGGGGTACGAGCAGTACTTC. It encodes CASGIGTGGYEQYF.

CDR3 region: CASSLAGGSQETQYF. CDR3 nucleotides: TGCGCCAGCAGCTTGGCCGGTGGGTCCCAAGAGACCCAGTACTTC. The chain carries TRBV5-1 and TRBJ2-5; no reliable D call. This CDR3 region has 15 residues. Trimming stripped 0 bases from V and 1 base from J, with 10 bases between. CDR1 SGHRS and CDR2 YFSETQ come from the germline V gene.

There are a few counts of this clonotype. The chain links TRBV12-3 or TRBV12-4 to TRBJ1-1, with a weak D call TRBD1 (5 bases). Between the trimmed V and J ends, which lost 2 bases and 6 bases, there was a span of 10 bases. This CDR3 spans 13 amino acids. CDR3 residues: CASSLLQGSEAFF. The CDR3 nucleotides are TGTGCCAGCAGTTTACTTCAGGGTTCTGAAGCTTTCTTT.

The CDR3 is CASSYQLWGNGYTF. The CDR3 nucleotides are TGTGCCAGCAGTTATCAATTGTGGGGGAATGGCTACACCTTC. This sequence joins TRBV6-2 or TRBV6-3 and TRBJ1-2; perhaps TRBD1 as D (5 bases). This CDR3 spans 14 amino acids. Trimming took off 3 bases at V and 6 bases at J, with 14 bases between the two ends. Germline V gives CDR1 MNHEY, CDR2 SVGEGT.

The rearrangement uses TRBV6-2 or TRBV6-3 and TRBJ2-5; TRBD1 is a possible D gene (6 bases). Trimming took 2 bases from V and 2 from J, leaving 12 bases between them. This CDR3 region has 15 residues. The germline gives CDR1 MNHEY, CDR2 SVGEGT. CDR3 region: CASSYIPGAQETQYF. Written as DNA, the CDR3 is TGTGCCAGCAGTTACATCCCAGGGGCGCAAGAGACCCAGTACTTC.

J is TRBJ1-5 and V is TRBV7-9; tentative D call: TRBD1 (6 bases). Per germline, CDR1 SEHNR and CDR2 FQNEAQ (reference sequence). This CDR3 is built from 16 residues. The V end lost 5 bases, the J end lost 4 bases, and 18 bases lay between the germline ends. The CDR3 bases are TGTGCCAGCAGCCCCTACCACAGGGTTCGGAATCAGCCCCAGCATTTT. Translation gives CASSPYHRVRNQPQHF. The full variable domain, in which reference TRBV7-9 and TRBJ1-5 provide the parts outside the CDR3, is DTGVSQNPRHKITKRGQNVTFRCDPISEHNRLYWYRQTLGQGPEFLTYFQNEAQLEKSRLLSDRFSAERPKGSFSTLEIQRTEQGDSAMYLCASSPYHRVRNQPQHFGDGTRLSIL.

The count of this clonotype is one. The chain employs TRBV2 and TRBJ2-1; 7 bases match TRBD2. The CDR3 contains 14 residues. Germline V gives CDR1 SNHLY, CDR2 FYNNEI. Trimming at V came to 11 bases and at J to 8 bases, leaving 15 bases not matched to a gene. CDR3 bases: TGTGCCTGCCGGAGGTTAGCGGGTGTTTATGAGCAGTTCTTC. This codes for CACRRLAGVYEQFF. The full variable domain, rest sourced from reference TRBV2 and TRBJ2-1, is EPEVTQTPSHQVTQMGQEVILRCVPISNHLYFYWYRQILGQKVEFLVSFYNNEISEKSEIFDDQFSVERPDGSNFTLKIRSTKLEDSAMYFCACRRLAGVYEQFFGPGTRLTVL.

The chain combines TRBV29-1 with TRBJ2-3, with D perhaps TRBD1 or TRBD2 (5 bases each). The CDR3 runs to 14 residues. Germline loops: CDR1 SQVTM, CDR2 ANQGSEA. V dropped 3 bases and J dropped 3 bases, with 13 bases sitting between them. The DNA of the CDR3 is TGCAGCGTTGATGAGGGGCAGGTGACAGATACGCAGTATTTT. Protein sequence: CSVDEGQVTDTQYF.

This clonotype was recorded a few times. This chain joins TRBV29-1 and TRBJ1-2; TRBD1 agrees at 9 bases. The junction had 12 bases not matched to a gene; V was cut back by 6 bases and J by 4 bases. Germline V gives CDR1 SQVTM, CDR2 ANQGSEA. This CDR3 is built from 15 residues. CDR3 nucleotide sequence: TGCAGCGTACTTCCCCCGGGACAGGGTGGCTATGGCTACACCTTC. Translation gives CSVLPPGQGGYGYTF.

The gene calls are TRBV20-1 and TRBJ1-1; a weak D match, TRBD1 (5 bases). V lost 3 bases and J lost 6, with 20 bases in between. Germline CDR1 is DFQATT and CDR2 is SNEGSKA (reference sequence). The length of the CDR3 is 15 residues. CDR3 nucleotides: TGCAGTGCTAGTAAGGGGTTCGGGGGTATCGCTGAAGCTTTCTTT. The encoded protein is CSASKGFGGIAEAFF.

The chain combines TRBV29-1 with TRBJ2-1; 9 bases are a match to TRBD1. CDR3 size: 15 residues. Looked up from germline, CDR1 is SQVTM and CDR2 is ANQGSEA. V gave up 6 bases and J gave up 1 base; unmatched junction bases: 7. CDR3 nucleotide sequence: TGCAGCGTGGGGACCGGGACAGGGTCCTACAATGAGCAGTTCTTC. Translated, it gives CSVGTGTGSYNEQFF.

This sequence joins TRBV28 and TRBJ2-7, with D perhaps TRBD1 (8 bases). Trimming shortened V by 3 bases and J by 2 bases, and 26 bases separated the two germline ends. CDR3 size: 19 residues. CDR1 is MDHEN and CDR2 is SYDVKM in the germline V gene. The DNA for the CDR3 is TGTGCCAGCAGTTTCGTGGGACAGGCCTTCGCGGGGGAGCCCTACGAGCAGTACTTC. This sequence encodes CASSFVGQAFAGEPYEQYF.

As concerns this clonotype: A single base separates this from a much larger clone, so it may be a read error. The chain is built from TRBV5-1 and TRBJ2-5; 11 bases line up with TRBD2. J was trimmed by 5 bases and V by 3 bases; bases with no gene match: 6. Per germline, CDR1 SGHRS and CDR2 YFSETQ. This CDR3 spans 15 amino acids. The CDR3 DNA follows: TGCGCCAGCAGCTATAGCGGGAGGGCCGAGGAGACCCAGTACTTC. Encoded protein: CASSYSGRAEETQYF.

The V and J genes are TRBV20-1 and TRBJ2-2; no clear D gene. Germline CDR1 is DFQATT and CDR2 is SNEGSKA (reference sequence). CDR3 size: 14 residues. The V end was cut by 3 bases, the J end by 1 base, with 9 bases between. The CDR3 DNA sequence: TGCAGTGCTAGTTGGGATATGAACACCGGGGAGCTGTTTTTT. This encodes CSASWDMNTGELFF.

The chain is built from TRBV18 and TRBJ1-2, with 8 bases aligning to TRBD1. Unmatched junction bases numbered 8, after V lost 1 base and J lost 4 bases. In germline, CDR1 is KGHSH, CDR2 LQKENI. This CDR3 is 16 amino acids long. CDR3 loop: CASSPQSQGAGYGYTF. CDR3 DNA sequence: TGTGCCAGCTCACCACAATCGCAGGGGGCTGGCTATGGCTACACCTTC.

This clonotype appeared a few times. V usage is TRBV20-1 and J usage is TRBJ2-7; 9 positions agree with TRBD1. This CDR3 has 14 residues. The V and J ends lost 1 base and 4 bases, in that order; junction bases with no gene match: 5. Germline CDR1 and CDR2: DFQATT and SNEGSKA (reference sequence). Here the CDR3 reads CSARVPGQGYEQYF. DNA of the CDR3: TGCAGTGCTAGAGTTCCCGGACAGGGGTACGAGCAGTACTTC.

The J gene is TRBJ2-1, the V gene TRBV20-1; 10 bases fit TRBD2. V trimming: 5 bases; J trimming: 0 bases; junction bases outside the gene matches: 4. This CDR3 comprises 15 residues. The germline gives CDR1 DFQATT, CDR2 SNEGSKA (reference sequence). The CDR3 nucleotides read TGCAGTGCTCGAACTAGCGGGGTCTCCTACAATGAGCAGTTCTTC. Its translation is CSARTSGVSYNEQFF.

The CDR3 nucleotides are TGCGCCAGCAGCGTCTCCAGGGATGAGCAGTACTTC. Residues: CASSVSRDEQYF. J is TRBJ2-5 and V is TRBV5-1, with D perhaps TRBD1 (5 bases). The V and J ends lost 4 bases and 11 bases respectively, with 15 bases between them. The CDR3 has 12 amino acids. Germline loops: CDR1 SGHRS, CDR2 YFSETQ.

J is TRBJ1-2 and V is TRBV20-1; possibly TRBD1 for D (5 bases). The CDR3 length is 14 residues. Germline CDR1 DFQATT, CDR2 SNEGSKA (reference sequence). V lost 3 bases and J 1 base, leaving 12 bases between the germline ends. CDR3 region: CSASGGGDNYGYTF. The DNA for the CDR3 is TGCAGTGCTAGCGGGGGAGGGGATAACTATGGCTACACCTTC.

This chain links TRBV7-2 with TRBJ2-5, with TRBD2 matching over 8 bases. The end of the DNA aligns better with TRBJ2-7, so the J call may be wrong. Germline V gives CDR1 SGHTA, CDR2 FQGNSA. The CDR3 consists of 15 residues. CDR3 sequence reads: CASSPYISGKYEQYF. As DNA, the CDR3 is TGTGCCAGCAGCCCATATATTAGCGGGAAGTACGAGCAGTACTTC.